One and the same sample provided the 14 T cell receptor beta chains below, sequenced in a study of shared clonotypes between healthy human individuals. The naive CD8 fraction comprised CD45RO-negative cells positively selected for CCR7 and excluded terminally differentiated effector memory CD45RA+ cells. TCRdb's table, derived via immunoSEQ multiplex PCR, lists solely in-frame clones and lacks some. The repertoire holds hundreds of thousands of clones, with about 96% as singletons. The sample comprised naive CD8+ T cells sorted from blood. These receptors were taken from a man under 40 in good health.

CDR3: CASSLTQGTNQPQHF. The CDR3 nucleotides are TGTGCCAGCAGTTTAACCCAGGGGACCAATCAGCCCCAGCATTTT. The chain recombines TRBV28 with TRBJ1-5; weak D call: TRBD1 (6 bases). The ends were cut back, 2 bases at V and 3 bases at J, with 11 bases in the middle. From germline, CDR1 is MDHEN and CDR2 SYDVKM. The CDR3 has 15 residues. The full variable domain, completed using reference TRBV28 and TRBJ1-5, is DVKVTQSSRYLVKRTGEKVFLECVQDMDHENMFWYRQDPGLGLRLIYFSYDVKMKEKGDIPEGYSVSREKKERFSLILESASTNQTSMYLCASSLTQGTNQPQHFGDGTRLSIL.

The genes are TRBV27 and TRBJ2-7; 7 bases are shared with TRBD2. The CDR3 has 14 residues. Trimming removed 2 bases from V and 5 bases from J; junction bases left unmatched: 6. Germline CDR1 reads MNHEY; CDR2 reads SMNVEV (reference sequence). CDR3 in amino acids: CASSLRGRAHEQYF. The CDR3 DNA follows: TGTGCCAGCAGTTTACGAGGGAGGGCCCACGAGCAGTACTTC.

This clone was seen only once. This rearrangement joins TRBV5-4 to TRBJ2-7, with TRBD2 as a possible D gene (5 bases). V was clipped by 2 bases and J by 1 base, with 7 bases between them. CDR1 and CDR2 from the germline V gene are SGHNT and YYREEE (reference sequence). The CDR3 sequence is 13 residues long. The CDR3 bases are TGTGCCAGCAGCTTTCGGGGTTCCTACGAGCAGTACTTC. Its translation is CASSFRGSYEQYF.

Points on this clone: The sample holds other DNA sequences that translate to the same CDR3. The rearrangement links TRBV15 to TRBJ2-7; 9 bases match TRBD1. Trimming at V came to 3 bases and at J to 0 bases, leaving 0 bases not matched to a gene. CDR1 LNHNV and CDR2 YYDKDF come from the germline V gene (reference sequence). The CDR3 sequence is 14 residues long. CDR3 coding DNA: TGTGCCACCAGCAGGGACAGGGGCTCCTACGAGCAGTACTTC. Encoded protein: CATSRDRGSYEQYF.

The count of this clone is one. V and J are TRBV7-9 and TRBJ2-3; 13 bases match TRBD2. Germline V gene sequence: CDR1 SEHNR, CDR2 FQNEAQ (reference sequence). The V segment lost 4 bases and the J segment 4 bases; nucleotides outside the gene matches: 5. The CDR3 runs to 16 residues. The CDR3 sequence: CASSSGLAGVSDTQYF. The CDR3 DNA follows: TGTGCCAGCAGCTCTGGACTAGCGGGAGTGTCAGATACGCAGTATTTT.

V is TRBV11-2 and J is TRBJ2-7, with 11 bases aligning to TRBD2. Per the germline V gene, CDR1 is SGHAT and CDR2 is FQNNGV. The CDR3 contains 15 residues. Trimming at V came to 1 base and at J to 4 bases, leaving 3 bases not matched to a gene. CDR3 nucleotide sequence: TGTGCCAGCAGCTTAGCACTAGCGGGAGTTTACGAGCAGTACTTC. It encodes CASSLALAGVYEQYF.

The chain joins TRBV5-6 to TRBJ2-1; 9 bases are a match to TRBD2. CDR1 is SGHDT and CDR2 is YYEEEE in the germline V gene. V was pared by 2 bases and J by 5 bases, with 5 bases of the junction left unmatched. The CDR3 length is 15 residues. The CDR3 coding sequence is TGTGCCAGCAGCTTTCGTAGCGGGAGTGACAATGAGCAGTTCTTC. Amino acids: CASSFRSGSDNEQFF.

The chain carries TRBV28 and TRBJ2-7; 10 nucleotides line up with TRBD2. The CDR3 has 15 residues. With V trimmed by 6 bases and J by 3 bases, 8 bases remained unmatched. Germline V gene sequence: CDR1 MDHEN, CDR2 SYDVKM. The CDR3 DNA follows: TGTGCCAGCAGCCCACCGGGACTAGCGAACTACGAGCAGTACTTC. The encoded protein is CASSPPGLANYEQYF.

This rearrangement joins TRBV2 to TRBJ2-3; 8 bases match TRBD2. V lost 10 bases and J lost 6; bases outside the gene matches: 21. CDR3 size: 17 residues. Germline CDR1 is SNHLY and CDR2 is FYNNEI. The chain's CDR3 is CAILSRGGAFSMDTQYF. The DNA for the CDR3 is TGTGCCATCTTGAGTCGGGGGGGAGCCTTTTCGATGGATACGCAGTATTTT.

This sequence joins TRBV7-2 and TRBJ2-7, with TRBD2 matching 8 bases. Germline V CDR1 and CDR2: SGHTA, FQGNSA. J gave up 1 base and V 1 base, and 6 bases lay outside the gene matches. This CDR3 spans 16 amino acids. The CDR3 sequence: CASSLGGAGGSYEQYF. The DNA of the CDR3 is TGTGCCAGCAGCTTAGGCGGGGCGGGAGGATCCTACGAGCAGTACTTC.

The chain links TRBV9 to TRBJ2-3, with 8 bases identical to TRBD2. Germline V lookup: CDR1 SGDLS, CDR2 YYNGEE. The V gene end was trimmed by 2 bases and the J gene end by 2 bases; junction bases not matched to a gene: 7. The CDR3 contains 16 residues. The DNA for the CDR3 is TGTGCCAGCAGCGTCCCGGGTAGCGGGAACACAGATACGCAGTATTTT. The encoded protein is CASSVPGSGNTDTQYF.

The rearrangement joins TRBV4-1 to TRBJ2-2; TRBD2 agrees at 11 bases. CDR1 is MGHRA, CDR2 YSYEKL, per germline. There are 19 residues in the CDR3. V trimming: 3 bases; J trimming: 5 bases; junction bases outside the gene matches: 14. Here the CDR3 reads CASSHLGGSGRARTGELFF. The CDR3 DNA reads TGCGCCAGCAGCCACCTCGGTGGTAGCGGGAGGGCGAGGACCGGGGAGCTGTTTTTT.

The chain combines TRBV4-1 with TRBJ1-2; D is unresolved. Trimming shortened V by 4 bases and J by 8 bases, and 17 bases separated the two germline ends. The CDR3 extends over 14 amino acids. From germline, CDR1 is MGHRA and CDR2 YSYEKL. The DNA for the CDR3 is TGCGCCAGCAGCCTTCTCGTTGGATCGAAGGGCTACACCTTC. It translates to CASSLLVGSKGYTF.

The V and J genes are TRBV10-2 and TRBJ2-1; D call uncertain. V lost 7 bases and J lost 9, with 19 bases in between. The length of the CDR3 is 14 residues. The germline CDR1 and CDR2 sequences are WSHSY and SAAADI. CDR3 region: CASKSWTPGGEQFF. The CDR3 bases are TGCGCCAGCAAAAGTTGGACGCCTGGCGGTGAGCAGTTCTTC.